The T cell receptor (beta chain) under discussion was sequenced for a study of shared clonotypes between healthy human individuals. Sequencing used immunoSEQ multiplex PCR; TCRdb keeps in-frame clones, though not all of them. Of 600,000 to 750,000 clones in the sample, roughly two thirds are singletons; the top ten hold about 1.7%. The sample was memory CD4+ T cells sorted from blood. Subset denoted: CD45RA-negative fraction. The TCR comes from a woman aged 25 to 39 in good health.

For the CDR3, the DNA is TGCGCCACCCTCCAGGGGGCGAGCACTGAAGCTTTCTTT. This sequence encodes CATLQGASTEAFF. This chain links TRBV10-2 with TRBJ1-1; 8 positions match TRBD1. V lost 10 bases, J lost 4 bases, and 8 bases stayed unmatched. Germline-derived CDR1 and CDR2 are WSHSY and SAAADI. The CDR3 runs 13 residues.